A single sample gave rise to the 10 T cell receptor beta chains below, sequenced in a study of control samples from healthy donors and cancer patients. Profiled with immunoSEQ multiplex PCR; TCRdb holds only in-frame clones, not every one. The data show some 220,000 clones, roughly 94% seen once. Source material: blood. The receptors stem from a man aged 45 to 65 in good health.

CDR3 region: CASSLGPVNWPQHF. The CDR3 coding sequence is TGTGCCAGCAGCTTGGGACCCGTGAATTGGCCCCAGCATTTT. The chain combines TRBV7-2 with TRBJ1-5, with D perhaps TRBD1 (5 bases). Trimming removed 3 bases from V and 9 bases from J, with 15 bases in between. Per the germline V gene, CDR1 is SGHTA and CDR2 is FQGNSA. This CDR3 has 14 amino acids.

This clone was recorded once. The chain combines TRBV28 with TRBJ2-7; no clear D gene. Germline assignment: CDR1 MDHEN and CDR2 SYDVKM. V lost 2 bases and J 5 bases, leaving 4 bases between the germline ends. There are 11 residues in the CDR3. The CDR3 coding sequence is TGTGCCAGCAGTTTAAGGAACGAGCAGTACTTC. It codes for CASSLRNEQYF.

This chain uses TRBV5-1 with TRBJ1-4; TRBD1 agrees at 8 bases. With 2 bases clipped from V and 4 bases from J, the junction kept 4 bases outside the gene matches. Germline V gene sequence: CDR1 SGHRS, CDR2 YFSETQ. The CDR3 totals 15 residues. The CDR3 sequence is CASSFQGALNEKLFF. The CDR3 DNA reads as TGCGCCAGCAGCTTTCAGGGGGCGCTTAATGAAAAACTGTTTTTT.

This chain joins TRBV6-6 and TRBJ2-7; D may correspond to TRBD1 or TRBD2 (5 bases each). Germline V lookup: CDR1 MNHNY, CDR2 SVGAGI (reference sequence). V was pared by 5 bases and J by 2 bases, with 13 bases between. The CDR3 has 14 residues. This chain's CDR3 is CASSPGTITYEQYF. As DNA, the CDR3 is TGTGCCAGCAGTCCCGGGACGATAACCTACGAGCAGTACTTC.

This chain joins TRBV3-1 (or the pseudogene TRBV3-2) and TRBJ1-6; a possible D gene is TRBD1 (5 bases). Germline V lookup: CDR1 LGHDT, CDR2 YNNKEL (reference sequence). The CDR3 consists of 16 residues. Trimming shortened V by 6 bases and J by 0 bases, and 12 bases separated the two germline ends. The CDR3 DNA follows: TGTGCCAGCAGACTGACAGTCAGCTCCTATAATTCACCCCTCCACTTT. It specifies CASRLTVSSYNSPLHF.

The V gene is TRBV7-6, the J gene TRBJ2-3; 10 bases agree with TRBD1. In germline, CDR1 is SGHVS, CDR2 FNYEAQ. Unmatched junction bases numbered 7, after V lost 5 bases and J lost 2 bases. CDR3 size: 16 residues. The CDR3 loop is CASSGRDRGATDTQYF. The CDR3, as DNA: TGTGCCAGCAGCGGCAGGGACAGGGGAGCCACAGATACGCAGTATTTT.

Written as DNA, the CDR3 is TGTGCCAGCAGCCAAGATCAAACGGGCTTCTATGGCTACACCTTC. Translated, it gives CASSQDQTGFYGYTF. This chain joins TRBV14 and TRBJ1-2; D call uncertain. This CDR3 has 15 amino acids. The germline gives CDR1 SGHDN, CDR2 FVKESK. Trimming cost V 0 bases and J 4 bases, with 12 bases left between them.

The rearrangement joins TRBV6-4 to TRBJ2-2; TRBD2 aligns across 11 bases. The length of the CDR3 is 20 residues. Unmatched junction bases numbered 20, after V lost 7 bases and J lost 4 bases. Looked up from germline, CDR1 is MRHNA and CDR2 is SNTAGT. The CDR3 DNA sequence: TGTGCCAGCACCTGCTGGAAGGTAGCGGGGGGGCAAAGGAGCACCGGGGAGCTGTTTTTT. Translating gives CASTCWKVAGGQRSTGELFF.

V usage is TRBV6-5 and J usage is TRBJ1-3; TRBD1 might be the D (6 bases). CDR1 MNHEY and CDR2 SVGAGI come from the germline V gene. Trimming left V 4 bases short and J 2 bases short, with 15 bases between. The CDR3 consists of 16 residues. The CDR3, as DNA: TGTGCCAGCAGTTCCCGTGGGGGGGGCGCTGGAAACACCATATATTTT. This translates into CASSSRGGGAGNTIYF.

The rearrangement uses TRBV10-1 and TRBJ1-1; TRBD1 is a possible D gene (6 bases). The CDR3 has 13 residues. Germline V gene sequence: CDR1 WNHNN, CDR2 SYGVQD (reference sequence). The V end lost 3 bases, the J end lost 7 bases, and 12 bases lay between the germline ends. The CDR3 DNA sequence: TGCGCCAGCAGTGAACAGGGACCGGGTGAAGCTTTCTTT. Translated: CASSEQGPGEAFF.